This TCR beta chain is drawn from a study of shared clonotypes between healthy human individuals. Study results and limitations: A generally larger estimated richness was seen in naive subsets than in memory subsets.

Germline V CDR1 and CDR2: SGDLS, YYNGEE. The CDR3 runs to 16 residues. The V and J ends lost 4 bases and 1 base respectively, with 17 bases between them. This clone was picked up one time. Its antigen is undetermined. CD45RA+ naive and CD45RA-negative memory subsets were separated from CD4+ cells. The authors loaded around 200 ng DNA, about 30,000 T cell genomes, into sorted-subset replicate PCRs. In the source study's methods: Junction-only immunoSEQ data arrived without quality scores, meaning filtering differed. The repertoire was sequenced with immunoSEQ multiplex PCR; TCRdb's copy has only in-frame clones and lacks some. V, J and clone size are those of that table, while D and trimming were read from the DNA. The sample has 550,000 to 850,000 clones, roughly 72% seen once; the top ten hold less than 2%.

This chain joins TRBV9 and TRBJ1-2; D is unresolved. This receptor was taken from a woman younger than 45 in good health. The sequencing input was memory CD4+ T cells sorted from blood. Specified subset: CD45RA-negative fraction. The CDR3 DNA reads as TGTGCCAGCAGCCTCACCCAAAAGGGTTTTAACTATGGCTACACCTTC. It encodes CASSLTQKGFNYGYTF.